This T cell receptor (beta chain) was retrieved from a study of Graves' ophthalmopathy and Graves' hyperthyroidism. Beta-chain TCR CDR3 regions were amplified from RNA transcripts. Scientists carried out first-round RT-PCR using HTBI primers and then a second-round multiplex PCR. TCRdb re-called the multiplex PCR reads through MiXCR, storing one row per CDR3 protein. The sample lists 230,000 or so distinct CDR3 sequences; around 50% were seen once. Per germline, CDR1 SGHRS and CDR2 YFSETQ. Trimming at V came to 5 bases and at J to 3 bases, leaving 8 bases not matched to a gene. CDR3 size: 14 residues.

Sequenced: peripheral blood. The sequence derives from an adult man with Graves' ophthalmopathy. The rearrangement uses TRBV5-1 and TRBJ2-7; 7 nucleotides align to TRBD1. The DNA for the CDR3 is TGCGCCAGCAGGTCGGAGACAGGGCACTACGAGCAGTACTTC. Its protein product is CASRSETGHYEQYF.